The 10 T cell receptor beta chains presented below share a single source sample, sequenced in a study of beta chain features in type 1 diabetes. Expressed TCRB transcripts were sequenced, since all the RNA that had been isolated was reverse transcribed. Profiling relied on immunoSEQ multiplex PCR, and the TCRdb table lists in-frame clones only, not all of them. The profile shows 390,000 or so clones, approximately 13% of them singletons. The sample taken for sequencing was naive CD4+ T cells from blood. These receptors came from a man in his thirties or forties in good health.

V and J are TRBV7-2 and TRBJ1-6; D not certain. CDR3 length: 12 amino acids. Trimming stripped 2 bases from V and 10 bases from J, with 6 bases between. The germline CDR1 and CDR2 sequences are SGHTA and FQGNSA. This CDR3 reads CASSLHRSPLHF. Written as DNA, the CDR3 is TGTGCCAGCAGCTTACATAGGTCACCCCTCCACTTT.

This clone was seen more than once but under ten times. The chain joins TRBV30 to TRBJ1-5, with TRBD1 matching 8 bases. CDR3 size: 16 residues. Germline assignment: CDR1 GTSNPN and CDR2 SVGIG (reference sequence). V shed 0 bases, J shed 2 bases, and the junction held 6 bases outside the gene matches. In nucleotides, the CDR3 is TGTGCCTGGAGTGTCATTGGACAGGGACGCAATCAGCCCCAGCATTTT. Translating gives CAWSVIGQGRNQPQHF.

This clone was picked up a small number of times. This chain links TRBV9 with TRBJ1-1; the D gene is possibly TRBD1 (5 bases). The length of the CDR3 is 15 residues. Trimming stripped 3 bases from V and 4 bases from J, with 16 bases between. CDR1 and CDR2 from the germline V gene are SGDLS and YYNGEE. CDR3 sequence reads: CASSENPGRLTEAFF. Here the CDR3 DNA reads TGTGCCAGCAGCGAGAATCCGGGACGGCTCACTGAAGCTTTCTTT.

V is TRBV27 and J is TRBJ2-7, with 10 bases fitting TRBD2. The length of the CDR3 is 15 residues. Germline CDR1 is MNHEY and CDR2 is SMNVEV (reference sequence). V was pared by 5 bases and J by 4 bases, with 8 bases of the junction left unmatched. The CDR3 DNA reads TGTGCCAGCAGTCCTAGCGGGGGAGATAATTACGAGCAGTACTTC. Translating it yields CASSPSGGDNYEQYF.

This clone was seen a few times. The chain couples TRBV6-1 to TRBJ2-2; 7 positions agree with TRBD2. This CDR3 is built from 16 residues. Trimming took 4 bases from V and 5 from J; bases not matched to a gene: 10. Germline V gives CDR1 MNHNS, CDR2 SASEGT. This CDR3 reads CASSVMTSTITGELFF. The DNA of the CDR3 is TGTGCCAGCAGTGTGATGACTAGCACGATAACCGGGGAGCTGTTTTTT.

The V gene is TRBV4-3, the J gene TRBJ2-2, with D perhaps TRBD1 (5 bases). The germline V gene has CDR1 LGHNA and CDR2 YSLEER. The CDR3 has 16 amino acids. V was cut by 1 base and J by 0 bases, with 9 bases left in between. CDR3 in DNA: TGCGCCAGCAGCCAAGGCGCACAGGCGAACACCGGGGAGCTGTTTTTT. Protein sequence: CASSQGAQANTGELFF.

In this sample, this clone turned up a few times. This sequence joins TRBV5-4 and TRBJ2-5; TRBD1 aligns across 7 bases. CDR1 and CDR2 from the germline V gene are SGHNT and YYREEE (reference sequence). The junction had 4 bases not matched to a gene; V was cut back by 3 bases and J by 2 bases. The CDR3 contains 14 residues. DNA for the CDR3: TGTGCCAGCAGCTGGGACAGAACACAAGAGACCCAGTACTTC. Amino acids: CASSWDRTQETQYF.

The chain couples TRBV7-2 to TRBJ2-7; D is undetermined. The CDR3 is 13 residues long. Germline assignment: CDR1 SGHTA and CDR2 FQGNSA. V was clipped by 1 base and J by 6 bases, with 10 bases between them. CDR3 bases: TGTGCCAGCAGCTTAGGGTTGGGCCCCGAGCAGTACTTC. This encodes CASSLGLGPEQYF. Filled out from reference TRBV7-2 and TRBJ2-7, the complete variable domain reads GAGVSQSPSNKVTEKGKDVELRCDPISGHTALYWYRQSLGQGLEFLIYFQGNSAPDKSGLPSDRFSAERTGGSVSTLTIQRTQQEDSAVYLCASSLGLGPEQYFGPGTRLTVT.

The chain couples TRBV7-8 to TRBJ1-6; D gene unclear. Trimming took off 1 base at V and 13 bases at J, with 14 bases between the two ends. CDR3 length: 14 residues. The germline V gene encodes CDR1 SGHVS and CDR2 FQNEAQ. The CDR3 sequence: CASSLGKSTGPLHF. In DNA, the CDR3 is TGTGCCAGCAGCTTAGGGAAATCGACCGGTCCCCTCCACTTT.

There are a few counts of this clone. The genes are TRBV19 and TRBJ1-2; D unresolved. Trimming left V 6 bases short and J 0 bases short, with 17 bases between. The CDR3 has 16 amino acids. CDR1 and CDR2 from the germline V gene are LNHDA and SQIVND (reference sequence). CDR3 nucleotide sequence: TGTGCCAGTAGCCCAAAGAGGAGGACCACTAACTATGGCTACACCTTC. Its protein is CASSPKRRTTNYGYTF.